The T cell receptor beta chain described here comes from a study of CD8+CD57+ T cells in acquired aplastic anemia. The CDR3 is 14 residues long. V lost 7 bases, J lost 0 bases, and 10 bases lay in between. Germline assignment: CDR1 SNHLY and CDR2 FYNNEI. Genomic DNA provided the template from which TCR beta VDJ and CDR3 profiles were obtained. TCRdb analysed the reads with MiXCR anew, one entry per CDR3 protein. Among about 220,000 distinct CDR3 sequences listed, roughly 35% were seen once. The receptor's source is a human donor in good health, serving as a control. Sequences were obtained from sorted CD4+, CD8+, or CD8+CD57+ T cells (not recorded which) from PBMCs. The chain carries TRBV2 and TRBJ2-1, with D perhaps being TRBD1 or TRBD2 (5 bases each). The CDR3 sequence: CASTGTLSYNEQFF. The CDR3 DNA reads as TGTGCCAGCACCGGGACCCTCTCCTACAATGAGCAGTTCTTC.